These 32 T cell receptor beta chains were sequenced from one sample in a study of regulatory T cells in long-lasting Graves disease. The time point: newly diagnosed GD, antithyroid drugs for less than 3 months. Preparation of the TCR library used RNA extracted from PBMCs. The authors built TCR beta libraries using iRepertoire HTBI primers and Arm-PCR of CDR3 regions. Via MiXCR, TCRdb re-called the multiplex PCR reads, giving one row per CDR3 protein. The table includes approximately 480,000 distinct CDR3 sequences, about 16% detected once. These sequences were also reported in another study, on T cells in Graves' hyperthyroidism and ophthalmopathy.

Sequenced here: peripheral blood mononuclear cells (PBMCs), sampled at new diagnosis, from a patient treated with antithyroid drugs. The receptors were sampled from a man in his forties with Graves disease.

Remarks on this clonotype: It differs at one base from a far larger clone, so likely a read error. Given the absence of the conserved phenylalanine or tryptophan at the CDR3 end, a read error is likely. The DNA is left out, because the CDR3 cannot be placed on it with certainty; the CDR3 is given as TCRdb lists it. CDR3 loop: CASSASKETQYL. The chain recombines TRBV11-2 with TRBJ2-3; the table's D call of TRBD2 was not tested on the DNA. The CDR3 spans 12 amino acids, including both terminal residues. Germline CDR1 is SGHAT and CDR2 is FQNNGV.

The sample holds many counts of this clonotype. The rearrangement links TRBV6-4 to TRBJ2-1, with 7 bases aligning to TRBD1. The length of the CDR3 is 16 residues. Germline trimming cut 6 bases from V and 0 bases from J; bases unmatched to any gene: 8. From germline, CDR1 is MRHNA and CDR2 SNTAGT. The chain's CDR3 is CASRQGTSGSYNEQFF. The CDR3 coding sequence is TGTGCCAGCAGACAGGGGACCTCCGGCTCCTACAATGAGCAGTTCTTC.

This clonotype was observed at least ten times. J is TRBJ2-1 and V is TRBV12-3 or TRBV12-4; D may be TRBD1 or TRBD2 (5 bases each). V was clipped by 4 bases and J by 4 bases, with 20 bases between them. CDR3 length: 17 amino acids. In nucleotides, the CDR3 is TGTGCCAGCAGTTCAACACAAACCGGGACCAGTTACAATGAGCAGTTCTTC. Protein: CASSSTQTGTSYNEQFF.

This clonotype appeared a few times. CDR3 sequence reads: CASSQDRSRQETQYF. In nucleotides, the CDR3 is TGCGCCAGCAGCCAAGATAGGAGTAGACAAGAGACCCAGTACTTC. V gene TRBV4-1 combines with J gene TRBJ2-5; D unresolved. V was cut by 0 bases and J by 2 bases, with 10 bases left in between. The V gene's germline CDR1 is MGHRA and CDR2 YSYEKL. CDR3 size: 15 residues.

Of note for this clonotype: A much larger clone is a single base away; this may be a read error. V usage is TRBV14 and J usage is TRBJ2-2; TRBD1 agrees at 7 bases. The V gene's germline CDR1 is SGHDN and CDR2 FVKESK. Trimming removed 5 bases from V and 1 base from J; junction bases left unmatched: 4. The CDR3 extends over 15 amino acids. The CDR3 loop is CASSGHRGNTGELFF. DNA of the CDR3: TGTGCCAGCAGCGGCCACAGGGGGAACACCGGGGAGCTGTTTTTT.

This clonotype was observed a few times. CDR3 amino acids: CASSFSEDTQYF. The CDR3, as DNA: TGTGCCAGCAGCTTTTCAGAAGATACGCAGTATTTT. The rearrangement uses TRBV11-2 and TRBJ2-3; D is uncertain. CDR1 is SGHAT, CDR2 FQNNGV, per germline. This CDR3 is 12 amino acids long. V was clipped by 3 bases and J by 5 bases, with 6 bases between them.

This clonotype was counted many times. J is TRBJ2-3 and V is TRBV7-3; 9 bases line up with TRBD2. The ends lost 1 base at V and 4 bases at J; junction bases unmatched: 6. The germline V gene has CDR1 SGHTA and CDR2 FQGTGA. The CDR3 sequence is 16 residues long. The CDR3 spells CASSLNGGRAPDTQYF. The CDR3 coding sequence is TGTGCCAGCAGCTTAAATGGCGGGAGGGCGCCAGATACGCAGTATTTT.

There are a few counts of this clonotype. The V gene is TRBV18, the J gene TRBJ2-2; tentative D call: TRBD2 (5 bases). V was clipped by 5 bases and J by 4 bases, with 17 bases between them. The length of the CDR3 is 16 residues. Germline loops: CDR1 KGHSH, CDR2 LQKENI. This CDR3 reads CASSSISSRGTGELFF. The CDR3 nucleotides read TGTGCCAGCTCATCAATCAGTAGTCGGGGCACCGGGGAGCTGTTTTTT.

Only a few counts were recorded for this clonotype. This chain connects TRBV20-1 to TRBJ1-6, with D perhaps TRBD1 (5 bases). Germline loops: CDR1 DFQATT, CDR2 SNEGSKA (reference sequence). This CDR3 contains 13 residues. V lost 5 bases, J lost 7 bases, and 12 bases lay in between. The CDR3 coding sequence is TGCAGTGCTCGGGACGGAATAAATTCACCCCTCCACTTT. Protein: CSARDGINSPLHF.

This clonotype has a count of ten or more. The chain couples TRBV2 to TRBJ2-3; no clear D gene. The V and J ends lost 8 bases and 0 bases respectively, with 12 bases between them. The CDR3 has 14 amino acids. Germline values: CDR1 SNHLY, CDR2 FYNNEI. The CDR3 region has the DNA TGTGCCAGCGGATGGGGTGTCAGCACAGATACGCAGTATTTT. It yields the protein CASGWGVSTDTQYF.

This clonotype was seen ten or more times. The chain joins TRBV4-1 to TRBJ1-2; 8 bases agree with TRBD1. Germline V gene sequence: CDR1 MGHRA, CDR2 YSYEKL. CDR3 length equals 14 residues. Trimming removed 3 bases from V and 8 bases from J; junction bases left unmatched: 8. The CDR3 region is CASSHDQGARGYTF. In nucleotides, the CDR3 is TGCGCCAGCAGCCATGATCAGGGGGCGCGGGGCTACACCTTC.

This CDR3 reads CASSLGQGTSEQYF. The DNA for the CDR3 is TGTGCCAGCAGCCTCGGACAGGGAACATCCGAGCAGTACTTC. The chain couples TRBV7-8 to TRBJ2-7, with 8 bases aligning to TRBD1. The trim removed 5 bases at V and 6 bases at J, leaving 9 bases unmatched. The CDR3 runs 14 residues. In germline, CDR1 is SGHVS, CDR2 FQNEAQ.

V gene TRBV19 combines with J gene TRBJ2-1, with 7 bases that match TRBD2. Germline CDR1 reads LNHDA; CDR2 reads SQIVND (reference sequence). V was clipped by 5 bases and J by 7 bases; unmatched bases: 14. CDR3 size: 16 residues. The chain's CDR3 is CASSVLSGTRSNEQFF. In DNA, the CDR3 is TGTGCCAGTAGTGTCCTCAGCGGGACGAGGTCGAATGAGCAGTTCTTC.

The rearrangement joins TRBV19 to TRBJ2-1; D is unclear. The CDR3 sequence is 17 residues long. V dropped 0 bases and J dropped 10 bases, with 22 bases sitting between them. Germline V lookup: CDR1 LNHDA, CDR2 SQIVND (reference sequence). The CDR3 sequence is CASSIDSNVGSPREQFF. CDR3 DNA sequence: TGTGCCAGTAGTATAGACTCCAATGTGGGCTCCCCCCGGGAGCAGTTCTTC.

This clonotype was detected ten times or more. The chain is built from TRBV12-3 or TRBV12-4 and TRBJ2-7, with TRBD2 matching 8 bases. The J segment lost 2 bases and the V segment lost 3 bases, leaving 6 bases of the junction unmatched. The CDR3 loop spans 15 amino acids. The CDR3, as DNA: TGTGCCAGCAGTTTCGCGGGGGGCTTTACCTACGAGCAGTACTTC. It encodes CASSFAGGFTYEQYF.

This clonotype has at least ten counts. V gene TRBV7-3 combines with J gene TRBJ2-7; 8 positions match TRBD1. The germline CDR1 and CDR2 sequences are SGHTA and FQGTGA. Trimming removed 11 bases from V and 5 bases from J; junction bases left unmatched: 8. This CDR3 comprises 12 residues. The CDR3: CASGTGFDEQYF. For the CDR3, the DNA is TGTGCCTCCGGGACAGGCTTCGACGAGCAGTACTTC.

This clonotype was picked up many times. The chain joins TRBV2 to TRBJ2-1; D is perhaps TRBD1 (7 bases). CDR3 size: 12 residues. Germline CDR1 SNHLY, CDR2 FYNNEI. The V end was cut by 5 bases, the J end by 10 bases, with 12 bases between. The CDR3, as DNA: TGTGCCAGCAGTTTGACAGGGAGGGAGCAGTTCTTC. Translated: CASSLTGREQFF.

This clonotype was counted at least ten times. The genes are TRBV10-3 and TRBJ2-7; TRBD2 aligns across 10 bases. Per the germline V gene, CDR1 is ENHRY and CDR2 is SYGVKD. V trimming: 5 bases; J trimming: 3 bases; junction bases outside the gene matches: 4. The length of the CDR3 is 14 residues. The CDR3 nucleotides read TGTGCCATCAGTCCAGGACTAGCGGACTACGAGCAGTACTTC. This translates into CAISPGLADYEQYF.

This clonotype has a handful of counts. This rearrangement joins TRBV10-3 to TRBJ1-3; D call uncertain. The germline gives CDR1 ENHRY, CDR2 SYGVKD. The V end was cut by 5 bases, the J end by 0 bases, with 14 bases between. This CDR3 has 16 amino acids. In nucleotides, the CDR3 is TGTGCCATCAGTCATTCGACCGATTTCTCTGGAAACACCATATATTTT. This sequence encodes CAISHSTDFSGNTIYF.

CDR3 region: CASSSQGTEAFF. CDR3 coding DNA: TGTGCCAGCAGTTCCCAGGGTACTGAAGCTTTCTTT. The V and J genes are TRBV28 and TRBJ1-1; possibly TRBD1 for D (5 bases). The length of the CDR3 is 12 residues. V shed 4 bases and J shed 5 bases, with 8 bases lying between them. Germline V CDR1 and CDR2: MDHEN, SYDVKM. Based on the CDR3 plus reference TRBV28 and TRBJ1-1, the full variable domain is DVKVTQSSRYLVKRTGEKVFLECVQDMDHENMFWYRQDPGLGLRLIYFSYDVKMKEKGDIPEGYSVSREKKERFSLILESASTNQTSMYLCASSSQGTEAFFGQGTRLTVV.

This chain joins TRBV19 and TRBJ2-3; TRBD1 might be the D (7 bases). V was cut by 3 bases and J by 5 bases, with 18 bases left in between. CDR3 length: 16 residues. CDR1 is LNHDA and CDR2 is SQIVND in the germline V gene (reference sequence). In DNA, the CDR3 is TGTGCCAGTAGTATGTCGACGGAGGGGGCCGGAGATACGCAGTATTTT. Its protein is CASSMSTEGAGDTQYF.

This clonotype was observed a handful of times. The chain has TRBV4-2 and TRBJ2-3; 11 bases align to TRBD2. This CDR3 spans 16 amino acids. V was clipped by 4 bases and J by 2 bases; unmatched bases: 5. Germline CDR1 is LGHNA and CDR2 is YNFKEQ. The CDR3 loop is CASSRGLAELTDTQYF. Here the CDR3 DNA reads TGTGCCAGCAGCCGGGGACTAGCGGAGCTCACAGATACGCAGTATTTT.

This clonotype was seen many times. The chain employs TRBV30 and TRBJ2-5, with 10 bases matching TRBD1. Germline V gene lookup returns CDR1 GTSNPN and CDR2 SVGIG (reference sequence). CDR3 size: 13 residues. V lost 3 bases and J lost 5; bases outside the gene matches: 3. CDR3 sequence (DNA): TGTGCCTGGAGGGGACAGGGGAAGGAGACCCAGTACTTC. Amino acid sequence: CAWRGQGKETQYF. Combining the CDR3 with reference TRBV30 and TRBJ2-5 gives the whole variable domain SQTIHQWPATLVQPVGSPLSLECTVEGTSNPNLYWYRQAAGRGLQLLFYSVGIGQISSEVPQNLSASRPQDRQFILSSKKLLLSDSGFYLCAWRGQGKETQYFGPGTRLLVL.

This clonotype has a count of ten or more. The chain combines TRBV2 with TRBJ2-7; 9 bases align to TRBD1. CDR1 is SNHLY and CDR2 is FYNNEI in the germline V gene. Trimming took 4 bases from V and 6 from J; bases not matched to a gene: 7. The CDR3 is made up of 14 amino acids. The CDR3 DNA follows: TGTGCCAGCAGTGGGACAGGGGAATCGGGCGAGCAGTACTTC. As protein: CASSGTGESGEQYF.

In this sample, this clonotype turned up many times. A much more abundant neighbour one base away suggests this may be a read error. The J gene is TRBJ2-1, the V gene TRBV9, with 10 bases lining up with TRBD2. The J segment lost 0 bases and the V segment lost 3 bases, leaving 0 bases of the junction unmatched. Germline V gives CDR1 SGDLS, CDR2 YYNGEE. The CDR3 length is 15 residues. As DNA, the CDR3 is TGTGCCAGCAGCGCTAGCGGGAGCTCCTACAATGAGCAGTTCTTC. Its translation is CASSASGSSYNEQFF.

The gene calls are TRBV19 and TRBJ1-1, with a weak D call TRBD1 (6 bases). Germline CDR1 and CDR2: LNHDA and SQIVND (reference sequence). The germline V and J ends were trimmed by 5 bases and 8 bases, with 15 bases remaining between them. This CDR3 region has 13 residues. The CDR3 DNA sequence: TGTGCCAGTAGTGCGCGACTCGGGACAGAAGCTTTCTTT. Its protein is CASSARLGTEAFF.

The sample holds many counts of this clonotype. V gene TRBV11-3 combines with J gene TRBJ2-4, with TRBD1 matching over 12 bases. The germline CDR1 and CDR2 sequences are SGHNT and YENEEA. V gave up 11 bases and J gave up 0 bases; unmatched junction bases: 14. This CDR3 comprises 18 residues. The CDR3 sequence: CARTLGGTGGIAKNIQYF. The DNA of the CDR3 is TGTGCCCGCACTCTTGGCGGGACAGGGGGCATAGCCAAAAACATTCAGTACTTC.

The J gene is TRBJ2-1, the V gene TRBV28; D remains ambiguous. V lost 0 bases and J 9 bases, leaving 6 bases between the germline ends. Per the germline V gene, CDR1 is MDHEN and CDR2 is SYDVKM. This CDR3 is 12 amino acids long. The CDR3 coding sequence is TGTGCCAGCAGTTTATGGGGCCTTGAGCAGTTCTTC. This gives the protein CASSLWGLEQFF.

A remark on this clonotype: One junction end disagrees with the germline gene, perhaps due to a read error. The chain employs TRBV2 and TRBJ2-5; 13 bases are shared with TRBD2. This CDR3 spans 13 amino acids. From germline, CDR1 is SNHLY and CDR2 FYNNEI. CDR3 DNA: TGTGCCAGCAGTGGGACTAGCGGGAGCAAGAGGTTCTTC. Translation gives CASSGTSGSKRFF. The full variable domain, with the rest looked up from reference TRBV2 and TRBJ2-5, is EPEVTQTPSHQVTQMGQEVILRCVPISNHLYFYWYRQILGQKVEFLVSFYNNEISEKSEIFDDQFSVERPDGSNFTLKIRSTKLEDSAMYFCASSGTSGSKRFFGPGTRLLVL.

The sample holds many counts of this clonotype. The V gene is TRBV12-3 or TRBV12-4, the J gene TRBJ1-6; D not resolved. There are 13 residues in the CDR3. V gave up 5 bases and J gave up 9 bases, with 11 bases separating them. The CDR3 sequence: CASSLGPTSPLHF. The CDR3 DNA follows: TGTGCCAGCAGTCTCGGTCCGACTTCACCCCTCCACTTT.

Worth noting for this clonotype: A much larger clone sits a single nucleotide away, making a read error possible. The genes are TRBV28 and TRBJ1-2; no clear D. CDR3 length equals 13 residues. Looked up from germline, CDR1 is MDHEN and CDR2 is SYDVKM. Trimming removed 8 bases at V and 3 bases at J, with 13 bases between. The CDR3 sequence: CASGLHMDYGYTF. The CDR3 DNA reads TGTGCCAGCGGCCTTCATATGGACTATGGCTACACCTTC.

This clonotype was detected many times. J is TRBJ1-1 and V is TRBV5-1, with D possibly matching TRBD1 (5 bases). The ends were cut back, 4 bases at V and 8 bases at J, with 15 bases in the middle. The length of the CDR3 is 13 residues. Germline V lookup: CDR1 SGHRS, CDR2 YFSETQ. The CDR3 nucleotides are TGCGCCAGCAGCGAAGGACCAGGGACGGAAGCTTTCTTT. Translated: CASSEGPGTEAFF.